A selection of T cell receptor beta chains follows, all from one sample in a study of metastatic and nonmetastatic thyroid tumors. TCRdb re-analyzed the PCR reads using MiXCR. The sample lists over 50,000 clones; roughly 29% were seen once. The specimen sequenced was blood. Source of these receptors: a female donor with papillary thyroid cancer or a benign thyroid nodule (not recorded which). Some clones in this sample may be carry-over from other donors' samples. The CDR3 runs from the conserved cysteine through the conserved F or W. The order of the fields is CDR3 DNA, CDR3 protein, clone size, D gene, J gene, V gene. A D gene is named only where the DNA matches it firmly. Expanded clones are given a class, and other clones once, few, many or no size at all.

CDR3nt: TGCAGTGCGTCGACTAGCGGGAGGGCTGGAGAGCAGTACTTC
CDR3aa: CSASTSGRAGEQYF
abundance: -
d_gene: TRBD2
j_gene: TRBJ2-7
v_gene: TRBV20-1

CDR3nt: TGTGCCAGCAGCCCCCGGTTTGGCTCCTACAATGAGCAGTTCTTC
CDR3aa: CASSPRFGSYNEQFF
abundance: once
d_gene: -
j_gene: TRBJ2-1
v_gene: TRBV11-2

CDR3nt: TGTGCCAGCGAACCCACAAGCTACAATGAGCAGTTCTTC
CDR3aa: CASEPTSYNEQFF
abundance: few
d_gene: -
j_gene: TRBJ2-1
v_gene: TRBV19

CDR3nt: TGTGCCAGCGCGGACAGGGGGCCTGGAAACACCATATATTTT
CDR3aa: CASADRGPGNTIYF
abundance: medium-sized
d_gene: TRBD1
j_gene: TRBJ1-3
v_gene: TRBV12-3/TRBV12-4

CDR3nt: TGTGCCAGCTCACCCTCTAGCGTCTACGAGCAGTACTTC
CDR3aa: CASSPSSVYEQYF
abundance: many
d_gene: -
j_gene: TRBJ2-7
v_gene: TRBV18

CDR3nt: TGTGCCAGCAGTACCATAGCGAATACGCAGTATTTT
CDR3aa: CASSTIANTQYF
abundance: few
d_gene: -
j_gene: TRBJ2-3
v_gene: TRBV6-1

CDR3nt: TGTGCCAGCAGTTCGGGATCCCCCCGCGATACGCAGTATTTT
CDR3aa: CASSSGSPRDTQYF
abundance: -
d_gene: -
j_gene: TRBJ2-3
v_gene: TRBV7-9

CDR3nt: TGTGCCAGCATCGAGCCCGCTGGAAACACCATATATTTT
CDR3aa: CASIEPAGNTIYF
abundance: few
d_gene: -
j_gene: TRBJ1-3
v_gene: TRBV28

CDR3nt: TGTGCCAGCACCGCACCACGCGAAGCTTTCTTT
CDR3aa: CASTAPREAFF
abundance: few
d_gene: -
j_gene: TRBJ1-1
v_gene: TRBV6-2/TRBV6-3

CDR3nt: TGTGCCAGCCGCTATTGGCAGTCTGATCAGCCCCAGCATTTT
CDR3aa: CASRYWQSDQPQHF
abundance: few
d_gene: -
j_gene: TRBJ1-5
v_gene: TRBV12-3/TRBV12-4

CDR3nt: TGTGCCAGTGTCAGACTAGGGGGGTCCTACAATGATCAGTTCTTC
CDR3aa: CASVRLGGSYNDQFF
abundance: -
d_gene: -
j_gene: TRBJ2-1
v_gene: TRBV19

CDR3nt: TGCAGTGCTACAAGTCGGGCGAATTCCTACGAGCAGTACTTC
CDR3aa: CSATSRANSYEQYF
abundance: -
d_gene: -
j_gene: TRBJ2-7
v_gene: TRBV20-1

CDR3nt: TGTGCCAGCAGCGTAGGGACAGGGGAGGGGGAGACCCAGTACTTC
CDR3aa: CASSVGTGEGETQYF
abundance: -
d_gene: TRBD1
j_gene: TRBJ2-5
v_gene: TRBV9

CDR3nt: TGCAGTGCTCCTCGGACAGGGGCAGGGGGCGGGAATCAGCCCCAGCATTTT
CDR3aa: CSAPRTGAGGGNQPQHF
abundance: -
d_gene: TRBD1
j_gene: TRBJ1-5
v_gene: TRBV20-1

CDR3nt: TGTGCCAGCAGCTCCTCGACAGTCTACAATGAGCAGTTCTTC
CDR3aa: CASSSSTVYNEQFF
abundance: -
d_gene: -
j_gene: TRBJ2-1
v_gene: TRBV7-3

CDR3nt: TGTGCCAGCAGTTCCGGGACAGGGCGGCATCAGCCCCAGCATTTT
CDR3aa: CASSSGTGRHQPQHF
abundance: many
d_gene: TRBD1
j_gene: TRBJ1-5
v_gene: TRBV6-1

CDR3nt: TGCGCCAGCAGCTTGGGTCCGGTAGGCACAGATACGCAGTATTTT
CDR3aa: CASSLGPVGTDTQYF
abundance: few
d_gene: -
j_gene: TRBJ2-3
v_gene: TRBV5-1

CDR3nt: TGTGCCAGCAGCCAAGATTGGACAGGGATGGATTATGGCTACACCTTC
CDR3aa: CASSQDWTGMDYGYTF
abundance: -
d_gene: TRBD1
j_gene: TRBJ1-2
v_gene: TRBV4-2

CDR3nt: TGCGCCAGCACCCCGGACGGAACTAACTATGGCTACACCTTC
CDR3aa: CASTPDGTNYGYTF
abundance: once
d_gene: -
j_gene: TRBJ1-2
v_gene: TRBV5-1

CDR3nt: TGCGCCAGCCGCCAGGACACCGGAGGGTCAGGTCAGTTCTTC
CDR3aa: CASRQDTGGSGQFF
abundance: -
d_gene: -
j_gene: TRBJ2-1
v_gene: TRBV5-1

CDR3nt: TGTGCCAGCAGTTACTCACGGGCGCGGCTTCTTGCGTACGAGCAGTACTTC
CDR3aa: CASSYSRARLLAYEQYF
abundance: few
d_gene: -
j_gene: TRBJ2-7
v_gene: TRBV6-2/TRBV6-3

CDR3nt: TGTGCCAGCAGTGAGCGCAGGGCTAACTATGGCTACACCTTC
CDR3aa: CASSERRANYGYTF
abundance: few
d_gene: -
j_gene: TRBJ1-2
v_gene: TRBV2

CDR3nt: TGTGCCAGTAGTATCCAGGGTGCGTACGAGCAGTACTTC
CDR3aa: CASSIQGAYEQYF
abundance: few
d_gene: -
j_gene: TRBJ2-7
v_gene: TRBV19

CDR3nt: TGTGCCTGGAGTTGGGACAGGGAGGAGACCCAGTACTTC
CDR3aa: CAWSWDREETQYF
abundance: -
d_gene: TRBD1
j_gene: TRBJ2-5
v_gene: TRBV30

CDR3nt: TGCGCCAGCAGCATTAGCGGGAGCTACGAGCAGTACTTC
CDR3aa: CASSISGSYEQYF
abundance: once
d_gene: TRBD2
j_gene: TRBJ2-7
v_gene: TRBV5-1

CDR3nt: TGTGCCAGCAGTTTGGGGGGATTGGATTCACCCCTCCACTTT
CDR3aa: CASSLGGLDSPLHF
abundance: -
d_gene: -
j_gene: TRBJ1-6
v_gene: TRBV27